These 18 T cell receptor beta chains originate from one sample sequenced in a study of T-cell reconstitution after alpha-beta-depleted transplantation in children. Using unique molecular identifiers, the investigators prepared the TCRbeta library. TCRdb independently ran MiXCR on the PCR reads; one entry per CDR3 protein. Counted here are some 390,000 distinct CDR3 sequences, roughly 21% occurring once; the ten biggest clones make up 3.8%. Sequencing was performed on PBMCs from the stem cell graft donor, taken from the stem cell graft. These receptors were obtained from a human donor who donated a stem cell graft to a child with acute myeloid leukemia.

Ten or more counts support this clonotype. The chain employs TRBV24-1 and TRBJ2-1; the match to TRBD2 covers 11 bases. The germline gives CDR1 KGHDR, CDR2 SFDVKD. V was pared by 0 bases and J by 8 bases, with 2 bases of the junction left unmatched. The CDR3 extends over 15 amino acids. Here the CDR3 DNA reads TGTGCCACCAGTGATTTGACTAGCGGGGGCCATGAGCAGTTCTTC. Its protein product is CATSDLTSGGHEQFF.

This clonotype was detected only a few times. The chain combines TRBV11-2 with TRBJ2-5; weak D call: TRBD2 (5 bases). Germline CDR1 and CDR2: SGHAT and FQNNGV. The CDR3 runs to 15 residues. Trimming removed 0 bases at V and 5 bases at J, with 13 bases between. The CDR3 nucleotides read TGTGCCAGCAGCTTAGACACCGGCTCGGGGGAGACCCAGTACTTC. Translation gives CASSLDTGSGETQYF.

J is TRBJ2-3 and V is TRBV28; the D is unclear. Germline CDR1 and CDR2: MDHEN and SYDVKM. This CDR3 comprises 15 residues. V lost 5 bases and J 2 bases, leaving 14 bases between the germline ends. The CDR3 reads CASSISDVLTDTQYF. Here the CDR3 DNA reads TGTGCCAGCAGTATCAGCGATGTACTCACAGATACGCAGTATTTT.

CDR3 in amino acids: CASSPDPTYEQYF. DNA for the CDR3: TGTGCCAGCTCACCGGACCCAACCTACGAGCAGTACTTC. The chain joins TRBV18 to TRBJ2-7; D is unclear. CDR3 length equals 13 residues. Trimming took 3 bases from V and 2 from J, leaving 8 bases between them. Germline CDR1 reads KGHSH; CDR2 reads LQKENI.

This clonotype was counted only a few times. The rearrangement uses TRBV24-1 and TRBJ2-1; the match to TRBD1 covers 10 bases. The V and J ends lost 6 bases and 7 bases, in that order; junction bases with no gene match: 5. CDR3 length: 14 residues. Germline V gene data show CDR1 as KGHDR and CDR2 as SFDVKD. The CDR3, as DNA: TGTGCCACCAGTCGGGACAGGGGCGTAAATGAGCAGTTCTTC. It translates to CATSRDRGVNEQFF.

V is TRBV20-1 and J is TRBJ2-1; tentative D call: TRBD2 (5 bases). The length of the CDR3 is 15 residues. Germline values: CDR1 DFQATT, CDR2 SNEGSKA (reference sequence). Deletions cut 3 bases from V and 0 bases from J, with 12 bases between. CDR3: CSASVGGSSYNEQFF. CDR3 in DNA: TGCAGTGCTAGCGTTGGAGGCAGCTCCTACAATGAGCAGTTCTTC.

V gene TRBV15 combines with J gene TRBJ2-7; possibly TRBD1 or TRBD2 for D (5 bases each). Trimming left V 0 bases short and J 8 bases short, with 8 bases between. Per the germline V gene, CDR1 is LNHNV and CDR2 is YYDKDF (reference sequence). The CDR3 spans 12 residues. The CDR3 nucleotides are TGTGCCACCAGCAGAGATCTGGGACAGCAGTACTTC. Translated: CATSRDLGQQYF.

The chain couples TRBV7-8 to TRBJ2-1; 14 bases fit TRBD2. Germline CDR1 reads SGHVS; CDR2 reads FQNEAQ. This CDR3 comprises 16 residues. The junction had 2 bases not matched to a gene; V was cut back by 0 bases and J by 7 bases. The CDR3 reads CASSLAGLAGANEQFF. The CDR3 region has the DNA TGTGCCAGCAGCTTAGCGGGACTAGCGGGAGCGAATGAGCAGTTCTTC. Variable domain in full (rest from reference TRBV7-8 and TRBJ2-1): GAGVSQSPRYKVAKRGQDVALRCDPISGHVSLFWYQQALGQGPEFLTYFQNEAQLDKSGLPSDRFFAERPEGSVSTLKIQRTQQEDSAVYLCASSLAGLAGANEQFFGPGTRLTVL.

A few counts support this clonotype. CDR3 nucleotides: TGTGCCAGCAGTACGGGCGGGATGTACGAGCAGTACTTC. Its translation is CASSTGGMYEQYF. The J gene is TRBJ2-7, the V gene TRBV6-2 or TRBV6-3; a weak D match, TRBD2 (6 bases). The CDR3 has 13 amino acids. The V end was cut by 5 bases, the J end by 4 bases, with 12 bases between. In germline, CDR1 is MNHEY, CDR2 SVGEGT.

The genes are TRBV9 and TRBJ1-5; D is unclear. This CDR3 has 12 residues. From germline, CDR1 is SGDLS and CDR2 YYNGEE. Between the trimmed V and J ends, which lost 0 bases and 6 bases, there was a span of 4 bases. The CDR3 here is CASSVDGQPQHF. CDR3 coding DNA: TGTGCCAGCAGCGTAGACGGTCAGCCCCAGCATTTT.

The chain carries TRBV7-2 and TRBJ2-1; 7 bases map to TRBD2. This CDR3 comprises 16 residues. Unmatched junction bases numbered 11, after V lost 1 base and J lost 8 bases. Germline CDR1 reads SGHTA; CDR2 reads FQGNSA. The CDR3 DNA sequence: TGTGCCAGCAGCTTAGTTGGGGGGAGGGCCACGGATGAGCAGTTCTTC. It codes for CASSLVGGRATDEQFF.

This clonotype appeared many times. The CDR3 loop reads CASSEVGGPDTQYF. DNA for the CDR3: TGTGCCAGCAGTGAAGTAGGGGGTCCAGATACGCAGTATTTT. V and J are TRBV2 and TRBJ2-3; maybe TRBD1 (6 bases). The length of the CDR3 is 14 residues. V shed 1 base and J shed 4 bases, with 9 bases lying between them. CDR1 is SNHLY, CDR2 FYNNEI, per germline.

The chain combines TRBV4-1 with TRBJ2-1; TRBD2 aligns across 7 bases. V gave up 1 base and J gave up 5 bases; unmatched junction bases: 8. There are 16 residues in the CDR3. Germline assignment: CDR1 MGHRA and CDR2 YSYEKL. CDR3 DNA: TGCGCCAGCAGCCAAGGGTGGTCTAGCGGAAACAATGAGCAGTTCTTC. Amino acid sequence: CASSQGWSSGNNEQFF.

This chain uses TRBV6-6 with TRBJ2-7; a possible D gene is TRBD2 (6 bases). CDR3 length: 13 residues. The ends were cut back, 8 bases at V and 4 bases at J, with 15 bases in the middle. From germline, CDR1 is MNHNY and CDR2 SVGAGI (reference sequence). In nucleotides, the CDR3 is TGTGCCAGCTCCGGGGGAGACCTATACGAGCAGTACTTC. Amino acid sequence: CASSGGDLYEQYF.

This clonotype was seen repeatedly, ten times or more. The J gene is TRBJ2-3, the V gene TRBV5-1; D is perhaps TRBD1 (6 bases). The germline V gene has CDR1 SGHRS and CDR2 YFSETQ. The CDR3 contains 17 residues. Trimming stripped 4 bases from V and 2 bases from J, with 20 bases between. The CDR3 loop reads CASSQPRDTSHTDTQYF. The CDR3 nucleotides read TGCGCCAGCAGCCAACCTCGGGACACCAGTCACACAGATACGCAGTATTTT.

This clonotype was seen a few times. This rearrangement joins TRBV7-2 to TRBJ2-7; 10 bases line up with TRBD2. The germline V gene encodes CDR1 SGHTA and CDR2 FQGNSA. The ends lost 3 bases at V and 2 bases at J; junction bases unmatched: 4. This CDR3 is built from 15 residues. The DNA of the CDR3 is TGTGCCAGCAGCTTGGGACTAGCGAACCCCTACGAGCAGTACTTC. This encodes CASSLGLANPYEQYF.

This clonotype was seen only a few times. V gene TRBV20-1 combines with J gene TRBJ2-1; no clear D. V gave up 5 bases and J gave up 0 bases, with 14 bases separating them. Per germline, CDR1 DFQATT and CDR2 SNEGSKA (reference sequence). CDR3 length equals 15 residues. CDR3 in amino acids: CSAPVAASSYNEQFF. The DNA of the CDR3 is TGCAGTGCTCCGGTAGCTGCCAGCTCCTACAATGAGCAGTTCTTC.

The rearrangement uses TRBV25-1 and TRBJ1-5; D gene unclear. V gave up 3 bases and J gave up 0 bases, with 6 bases separating them. CDR1 and CDR2 from the germline V gene are MGHDK and SYGVNS. The CDR3 length is 14 residues. CDR3 amino acids: CASSDLYSNQPQHF. CDR3 coding DNA: TGTGCCAGCAGTGACCTCTATAGCAATCAGCCCCAGCATTTT. Using reference TRBV25-1 and TRBJ1-5 for the parts outside the CDR3, the full variable domain is EADIYQTPRYLVIGTGKKITLECSQTMGHDKMYWYQQDPGMELHLIHYSYGVNSTEKGDLSSESTVSRIRTEHFPLTLESARPSHTSQYLCASSDLYSNQPQHFGDGTRLSIL.